Shown below are 19 T cell receptor beta chains from a single sample sequenced in a study of blood T cell repertoires in COVID-19. Generated by immunoSEQ multiplex PCR, the TCRdb table keeps only in-frame clones and is missing some. The sample lists 250,000 to 300,000 clones, 70% to 90% seen once, with around 0.9% in the top ten. Sequencing input: PBMCs or T cells enriched from blood (not recorded which). These receptors were obtained from a woman younger than 45 who had recovered from COVID-19.

The chain recombines TRBV30 with TRBJ1-1, with D unresolved. Trimming removed 5 bases at V and 10 bases at J, with 17 bases between. CDR3 size: 12 residues. Germline values: CDR1 GTSNPN, CDR2 SVGIG (reference sequence). The CDR3 DNA sequence: TGTGCCTGGCAAGAGCCTGATCCGGGAGCTTTCTTT. Its protein product is CAWQEPDPGAFF.

The gene calls are TRBV6-1 and TRBJ2-1; maybe TRBD1 (6 bases). This CDR3 contains 16 residues. Looked up from germline, CDR1 is MNHNS and CDR2 is SASEGT. V shed 4 bases and J shed 8 bases, with 21 bases lying between them. The DNA for the CDR3 is TGTGCCAGCAGTGCAGGACCCAGGGGTTTGTGGGATGAGCAGTTCTTC. This translates into CASSAGPRGLWDEQFF.

CDR3 sequence: CSAAPGGQFF. CDR3 DNA: TGCAGTGCGGCCCCCGGGGGTCAGTTCTTC. The genes are TRBV20-1 and TRBJ2-1; D possibly corresponds to TRBD2 (6 bases). CDR1 and CDR2 (germline): DFQATT, SNEGSKA (reference sequence). With 6 bases removed from V and 13 bases from J, the gap between germline ends came to 13 bases. The CDR3 has 10 residues.

The chain links TRBV28 to TRBJ2-1; D is unclear. V lost 3 bases to trimming and J lost 5 bases, with 11 bases between them. CDR3 length: 14 residues. Germline V gives CDR1 MDHEN, CDR2 SYDVKM. The DNA of the CDR3 is TGTGCCAGCAGTTTCTCAGGTATCCACAATGAGCAGTTCTTC. Its translation: CASSFSGIHNEQFF.

This clone was observed many times. The chain uses TRBV30 and TRBJ1-4, with a tentative D call TRBD1 (6 bases). CDR1 and CDR2 from the germline V gene are GTSNPN and SVGIG (reference sequence). This CDR3 contains 14 residues. The V and J ends lost 5 bases and 7 bases respectively, with 17 bases between them. The CDR3 bases are TGTGCCTGGGGCCAGGGGTGGTGGAGTGAAAAACTGTTTTTT. Residues: CAWGQGWWSEKLFF.

This clone was observed once. This chain uses TRBV5-1 with TRBJ2-1; D is unclear. The V gene lost 4 bases and the J gene lost 8 bases, with 22 bases spanning the gap. CDR1 and CDR2 from the germline V gene are SGHRS and YFSETQ. The CDR3 has 16 residues. CDR3 sequence reads: CASSQAPPLVWDEQFF. In DNA form, the CDR3 reads TGCGCCAGCAGCCAGGCCCCCCCTTTAGTCTGGGATGAGCAGTTCTTC.

The chain is built from TRBV28 and TRBJ1-3, with a tentative D call TRBD1 (6 bases). Germline V gene data show CDR1 as MDHEN and CDR2 as SYDVKM. The CDR3 runs to 14 residues. Trimming stripped 5 bases from V and 1 base from J, with 9 bases between. CDR3 in DNA: TGTGCCAGCAGTCAACAGGGATCTGGAAACACCATATATTTT. Encoded protein: CASSQQGSGNTIYF.

The genes are TRBV3-1 (or the pseudogene TRBV3-2) and TRBJ1-1, with TRBD1 matching 7 bases. Germline V lookup: CDR1 LGHDT, CDR2 YNNKEL (reference sequence). This CDR3 comprises 16 residues. With V trimmed by 2 bases and J by 0 bases, 6 bases remained unmatched. CDR3 amino acids: CASSQLRTGMNTEAFF. CDR3 bases: TGTGCCAGCAGCCAACTAAGGACAGGCATGAACACTGAAGCTTTCTTT.

J is TRBJ1-6 and V is TRBV11-2; no firm D call. Trimming cost V 0 bases and J 0 bases, with 12 bases left between them. CDR1 and CDR2 from the germline V gene are SGHAT and FQNNGV. The length of the CDR3 is 18 residues. The CDR3 loop reads CASSLDPPGSSYNSPLHF. The CDR3 DNA is TGTGCCAGCAGCTTAGATCCCCCAGGAAGCTCCTATAATTCACCCCTCCACTTT.

This clone appeared a few times. The J gene is TRBJ2-5, the V gene TRBV2; 7 bases are a match to TRBD2. Germline CDR1 and CDR2: SNHLY and FYNNEI. Losses at the gene ends were 6 bases for V and 1 base for J; bases not matched to a gene: 11. The CDR3 sequence is 16 residues long. CDR3 in DNA: TGTGCCAGCAGCTCTAGCGGATCTTACCTCCAAGAGACCCAGTACTTC. Protein: CASSSSGSYLQETQYF.

This clone is a singleton in its sample. The gene calls are TRBV2 and TRBJ1-1; TRBD1 might be the D (6 bases). V lost 4 bases and J 5 bases, leaving 17 bases between the germline ends. This CDR3 spans 15 amino acids. The germline gives CDR1 SNHLY, CDR2 FYNNEI. The CDR3 sequence is CASSGESRGGTEAFF. The CDR3 DNA reads TGTGCCAGCAGTGGTGAGTCTCGAGGGGGAACTGAAGCTTTCTTT.

The CDR3 region is CASRTGTGESTDTQYF. The CDR3 DNA reads as TGCGCCAGCAGGACCGGGACAGGGGAGTCCACAGATACGCAGTATTTT. The chain joins TRBV5-1 to TRBJ2-3; 10 bases agree with TRBD1. The junction had 8 bases not matched to a gene; V was cut back by 5 bases and J by 2 bases. Germline V gene data show CDR1 as SGHRS and CDR2 as YFSETQ. The CDR3 runs 16 residues.

V is TRBV4-2 and J is TRBJ2-7, with TRBD2 matching 10 bases. CDR1 is LGHNA and CDR2 is YNFKEQ in the germline V gene. The trim removed 2 bases at V and 3 bases at J, leaving 4 bases unmatched. This CDR3 is built from 15 residues. CDR3 DNA: TGTGCCAGCAGCCAACAGCGGGAGGGCCGCTACGAGCAGTACTTC. Amino acids: CASSQQREGRYEQYF.

This chain connects TRBV3-1 (or the pseudogene TRBV3-2) to TRBJ1-2; D not resolved. The V gene's germline CDR1 is LGHDT and CDR2 YNNKEL (reference sequence). V lost 0 bases to trimming and J lost 3 bases, with 5 bases between them. The CDR3 totals 13 residues. CDR3 region: CASSQDPDYGYTF. Here the CDR3 DNA reads TGTGCCAGCAGCCAAGATCCCGACTATGGCTACACCTTC.

This chain joins TRBV6-1 and TRBJ2-7; no reliable D call. V was pared by 1 base and J by 4 bases, with 11 bases between. The CDR3 contains 14 residues. Per germline, CDR1 MNHNS and CDR2 SASEGT. CDR3 amino acids: CASSEGFPRYEQYF. CDR3 DNA sequence: TGTGCCAGCAGTGAAGGGTTCCCCAGGTACGAGCAGTACTTC.

The chain combines TRBV6-5 with TRBJ1-1; TRBD1 agrees at 7 bases. The CDR3 loop spans 16 amino acids. With V trimmed by 2 bases and J by 5 bases, 11 bases remained unmatched. Germline V gene lookup returns CDR1 MNHEY and CDR2 SVGAGI. The CDR3 DNA reads as TGTGCCAGCAGTTACCGTGTCGTCAGGGGGGTAACTGAAGCTTTCTTT. Its translation: CASSYRVVRGVTEAFF.

CDR3 region: CASTRERGNEQFF. As DNA, the CDR3 is TGTGCCAGCACCAGGGAAAGGGGCAATGAGCAGTTCTTC. This chain links TRBV7-2 with TRBJ2-1; tentative D call: TRBD1 (5 bases). From germline, CDR1 is SGHTA and CDR2 FQGNSA. The CDR3 loop spans 13 amino acids. V was trimmed by 7 bases and J by 6 bases, leaving 13 bases between them.

V is TRBV11-3 and J is TRBJ2-7; 8 nucleotides align to TRBD2. The trim removed 3 bases at V and 5 bases at J, leaving 6 bases unmatched. The CDR3 is 14 amino acids. CDR1 and CDR2 from the germline V gene are SGHNT and YENEEA. CDR3 DNA: TGTGCCAGCAGCTTCGAGGGGACTAGTCACGAGCAGTACTTC. Amino acid sequence: CASSFEGTSHEQYF.

This sequence joins TRBV7-2 and TRBJ2-1; weak D call: TRBD2 (6 bases). Germline CDR1 reads SGHTA; CDR2 reads FQGNSA. The CDR3 length is 14 residues. V was shortened by 5 bases and J by 8 bases, with 16 bases between the two germline ends. CDR3 DNA: TGTGCCAGCAGCGCCCCGACTAGTTGGGATGAGCAGTTCTTC. The encoded protein is CASSAPTSWDEQFF.